Listed below are T cell receptor beta chains from one sample, sequenced in a study of blood T cell repertoires in COVID-19. TCRdb keeps only in-frame clones here, not all; method: immunoSEQ multiplex PCR. The data show roughly 40,000 clones, roughly nine tenths seen once. Specimen: peripheral blood. These receptors were obtained from a man aged 50 to 60 in a cohort sampled during active COVID-19. CDR3s include the opening cysteine and the closing phenylalanine or tryptophan. The D gene is left open where the match is weak. Only some rows state a clone size, as once, few, many or a class for expanded clones.

v_gene	d_gene	j_gene	abundance	CDR3aa	CDR3nt
TRBV2	TRBD1	TRBJ2-6	.	CASTGGSGANVLTF	TGTGCCAGCACAGGGGGCTCTGGGGCCAACGTCCTGACTTTC
TRBV5-1	.	TRBJ1-1	.	CASSTSPAGAVAFF	TGCGCCAGCAGCACGTCCCCTGCAGGGGCGGTAGCTTTCTTT
TRBV11-1	.	TRBJ2-7	.	CASSLAPGMGYEQYF	TGTGCCAGCAGCTTAGCGCCAGGGATGGGCTACGAGCAGTACTTC
TRBV7-7	.	TRBJ2-3	.	CASSGQYTDTQYF	TGTGCTAGCAGTGGGCAGTACACAGATACGCAGTATTTT
TRBV19	.	TRBJ2-3	.	CASSIVESSATQYF	TGTGCCAGTAGTATAGTTGAGAGCTCCGCTACGCAGTATTTT
TRBV18	.	TRBJ2-1	.	CASSPLSGNEQFF	TGTGCCAGCTCACCACTTTCGGGGAATGAGCAGTTCTTC
TRBV18	TRBD1	TRBJ2-3	.	CASSAQGALTDTQYF	TGTGCCAGCTCAGCACAGGGGGCCCTAACAGATACGCAGTATTTT
TRBV28	TRBD2	TRBJ2-1	.	CASRFSGNPHEQFF	TGTGCCAGCAGATTTAGCGGGAACCCCCATGAGCAGTTCTTC
TRBV11-3	.	TRBJ2-1	few	CASSLVSSTEQFF	TGTGCCAGCAGCTTAGTTTCGAGCACTGAGCAGTTCTTC
TRBV10-3	.	TRBJ1-2	.	CAISESHRSPYGYTF	TGTGCCATCAGTGAATCCCACAGGAGTCCCTATGGCTACACCTTC
TRBV19	.	TRBJ1-2	once	CASSIYIQNYGYTF	TGTGCCAGTAGTATATACATCCAGAACTATGGCTACACCTTC
TRBV18	.	TRBJ1-5	.	CASSPSGGGQPQHF	TGTGCCAGCTCACCATCCGGGGGTGGGCAGCCCCAGCATTTT
TRBV27	.	TRBJ2-2	.	CASSLHGRGTGELFF	TGTGCCAGCAGTTTACACGGACGGGGCACCGGGGAGCTGTTTTTT
TRBV3-1/TRBV3-2	.	TRBJ2-7	.	CASSQDSGPSYEQYF	TGTGCCAGCAGCCAAGACTCCGGTCCGTCCTACGAGCAGTACTTC
TRBV7-8	.	TRBJ2-7	.	CASSLQGRYEQYF	TGTGCCAGCAGCCTACAGGGCCGCTACGAGCAGTACTTC
TRBV6-6	.	TRBJ1-2	.	CASSVTGPPGYTF	TGTGCCAGCAGCGTTACAGGGCCCCCGGGCTACACCTTC
TRBV6-4	.	TRBJ2-3	once	CASSDDLGGTDTQYF	TGTGCCAGCAGTGACGATTTAGGGGGTACAGATACGCAGTATTTT
TRBV9	.	TRBJ1-1	.	CASSPRGGWNTEAFF	TGTGCCAGCAGCCCCCGGGGAGGGTGGAACACTGAAGCTTTCTTT
TRBV9	.	TRBJ2-5	.	CASSGGPVQTQYF	TGTGCCAGCAGCGGGGGGCCCGTACAGACCCAGTACTTC
TRBV10-3	TRBD1	TRBJ2-1	.	CAISDPGGQGVADEQFF	TGTGCCATCAGTGATCCCGGGGGACAGGGGGTGGCCGATGAGCAGTTCTTC
TRBV30	.	TRBJ2-7	.	CASLTEGVGSQYF	TGTGCCTCCCTGACAGAAGGAGTTGGGTCGCAGTACTTC
TRBV27	.	TRBJ1-1	.	CASSLQVNTEAFF	TGTGCCAGCAGTTTACAGGTGAACACTGAAGCTTTCTTT
TRBV2	TRBD2	TRBJ2-1	.	CAISGLAGGPSSYNEQFF	TGTGCCATCTCGGGACTAGCGGGAGGCCCTTCCTCCTACAATGAGCAGTTCTTC
TRBV13	.	TRBJ1-6	.	CASSSRTDPYNSPLHF	TGTGCCAGCAGCTCCCGGACAGACCCGTATAATTCACCCCTCCACTTT
TRBV3-1/TRBV3-2	TRBD1	TRBJ1-3	once	CASSQARGTGNTIYF	TGTGCCAGCAGCCAAGCCAGGGGGACTGGAAACACCATATATTTT
TRBV6-7	.	TRBJ2-3	.	CASSLPGSTTDTQYF	TGTGCCAGCTCCCTTCCAGGGTCCACCACAGATACGCAGTATTTT
TRBV10-3	TRBD1	TRBJ1-1	.	CAISVGTGGNTEAFF	TGTGCCATCAGTGTAGGGACAGGGGGGAACACTGAAGCTTTCTTT
TRBV4-1	TRBD1	TRBJ1-1	.	CASSLRQGANTEAFF	TGCGCCAGCAGCCTCCGACAGGGGGCAAACACTGAAGCTTTCTTT
TRBV3-1/TRBV3-2	.	TRBJ2-1	.	CASSTGGTTYNEQFF	TGTGCCAGCAGCACAGGGGGGACTACCTACAATGAGCAGTTCTTC
TRBV9	TRBD2	TRBJ2-1	.	CASSGTSGEQFF	TGTGCCAGCAGCGGGACTAGCGGGGAGCAGTTCTTC
TRBV9	TRBD2	TRBJ2-5	few	CASSVVAGEETQYF	TGTGCCAGCAGCGTAGTAGCGGGAGAGGAGACCCAGTACTTC
TRBV5-6	TRBD1	TRBJ2-1	.	CASSQYTRDRDFEQFF	TGTGCCAGCAGCCAATATACCCGGGACAGGGACTTTGAGCAGTTCTTC
TRBV5-1	.	TRBJ2-7	.	CASSLAGRGGRLDEQYF	TGCGCCAGCAGCTTGGCTGGGAGGGGGGGGCGCTTGGACGAGCAGTACTTC
TRBV7-9	TRBD2	TRBJ2-1	once	CASHGGRGHNEQFF	TGTGCCAGCCATGGCGGGAGGGGCCACAATGAGCAGTTCTTC
TRBV27	.	TRBJ2-1	once	CASSLLGGLVEDEQFF	TGTGCCAGCAGTTTATTAGGCGGGCTTGTCGAGGATGAGCAGTTCTTC
TRBV13	.	TRBJ2-5	.	CASSPPGFQETQYF	TGTGCCAGCAGCCCTCCAGGGTTCCAAGAGACCCAGTACTTC
TRBV29-1	.	TRBJ1-5	once	CSVGGGGNQPQHF	TGCAGCGTTGGGGGGGGAGGCAATCAGCCCCAGCATTTT
TRBV5-1	.	TRBJ1-4	.	CASSLGVGEGEKLFF	TGCGCCAGCAGCTTGGGAGTAGGGGAGGGTGAAAAACTGTTTTTT
TRBV30	TRBD1	TRBJ1-1	.	CAWRDTGGATEAFF	TGTGCCTGGAGAGATACAGGGGGCGCGACTGAAGCTTTCTTT
TRBV6-5	TRBD2	TRBJ2-1	.	CASVNLAGVDNEQFF	TGTGCCAGCGTTAATCTAGCGGGAGTCGACAATGAGCAGTTCTTC
TRBV27	.	TRBJ1-2	.	CASAAAGGYTF	TGTGCCAGTGCGGCGGCTGGTGGCTACACCTTC
TRBV28	TRBD1	TRBJ2-1	.	CASSLQPTGAGEQFF	TGTGCCAGCAGTTTGCAACCCACAGGGGCGGGTGAGCAGTTCTTC
TRBV29-1	.	TRBJ2-5	.	CSSARSQETQYF	TGCAGCTCGGCGCGGAGCCAAGAGACCCAGTACTTC
TRBV7-2	.	TRBJ1-5	.	CASSLRGTAYSNQPQHF	TGTGCCAGCAGCTTAAGGGGGACCGCATATAGCAATCAGCCCCAGCATTTT
TRBV6-1	.	TRBJ1-3	.	CASSDEVSSGNTIYF	TGTGCCAGCAGTGATGAGGTTAGCTCTGGAAACACCATATATTTT